This record covers a single T cell receptor beta chain. V was clipped by 1 base and J by 8 bases; unmatched bases: 1. CDR3 length: 13 residues. The germline gives CDR1 LNHDA, CDR2 SQIVND (reference sequence). The cohort comprised adults aged 18 to 89 years residing in 20 to 30 US areas. Categorization into cohorts depended on clinical history that participants reported. Exposed study participants had met a COVID-19 case within 2 weeks before entry. The sample belongs to a study of blood T cell repertoires in COVID-19. Study background: COVID-19 samples collected from the United States, Italy and Spain covered acute and convalescent phases.

Here immunoSEQ multiplex PCR was the method, and the copy in TCRdb shows in-frame clones only, minus some. The sample comprises 250,000 or so clones, 91% of which are singletons, and around 2.8% rests with the top ten. This TCR derives from a man in his forties or fifties who had been exposed to COVID-19. This chain joins TRBV19 and TRBJ2-1; TRBD1 matches at 8 bases. Input material: PBMCs or T cells enriched from blood (not recorded which). As DNA, the CDR3 is TGTGCCAGTAGTATAGGGGGACAGGATGAGCAGTTCTTC. Translating gives CASSIGGQDEQFF. Complete variable domain (other parts from reference TRBV19 and TRBJ2-1): DGGITQSPKYLFRKEGQNVTLSCEQNLNHDAMYWYRQDPGQGLRLIYYSQIVNDFQKGDIAEGYSVSREKKESFPLTVTSAQKNPTAFYLCASSIGGQDEQFFGPGTRLTVL.